The T cell receptor (beta chain) described here comes from a study of blood T cell repertoires in COVID-19. About the study: The United States, Italy and Spain provided the acute and convalescent COVID-19 samples. The cDNA or gDNA used as material had been derived from T cells, B-cell-depleted T cells, or PBMCs.

Methods used by the authors: From reference gene primer amplification, estimates of nucleated cell counts were derived. The protocol was immunoSEQ multiplex PCR, while the TCRdb copy is restricted to in-frame clones and leaves out a portion. That table supplies the V and J calls and clone size; D and trimming were determined from the DNA. The sample lists 180,000 or so clones, around 87% seen once, with 0.99% in the top ten. The CDR3 consists of 13 residues. CDR1 is MDHEN and CDR2 is SYDVKM in the germline V gene. Trimming stripped 7 bases from V and 4 bases from J, with 13 bases between. The receptor was isolated from a man in his late teens or twenties with acute or convalescent COVID-19. The chain uses TRBV28 and TRBJ1-2; D possibly corresponds to TRBD1 (5 bases). The sample comprised peripheral blood. The CDR3 nucleotides read TGTGCCAGCAAAATCGACAGCTTCTATGGCTACACCTTC. Translated, it gives CASKIDSFYGYTF.